This entry describes one T cell receptor beta chain. Data came from immunoSEQ multiplex PCR; TCRdb stores just in-frame clones and leaves some out. The data contain hundreds of thousands of clones, around 96% of them singletons. CDR3 size: 15 residues. Germline V gene lookup returns CDR1 ENHRY and CDR2 SYGVKD. Trimming removed 0 bases from V and 4 bases from J; junction bases left unmatched: 6. The data are from a study of shared clonotypes between healthy human individuals. The chain recombines TRBV10-3 with TRBJ2-7, with 7 bases fitting TRBD2. The sequenced material came from naive CD4+ T cells sorted from blood. Subset in this sample: CD45RA+ positively selected. This clonotype was obtained from a woman aged 25 to 39 in good health. The CDR3 coding sequence is TGTGCCATCAGTGAGTCCAACGGACTAGAATACGAGCAGTACTTC. Encoded protein: CAISESNGLEYEQYF.